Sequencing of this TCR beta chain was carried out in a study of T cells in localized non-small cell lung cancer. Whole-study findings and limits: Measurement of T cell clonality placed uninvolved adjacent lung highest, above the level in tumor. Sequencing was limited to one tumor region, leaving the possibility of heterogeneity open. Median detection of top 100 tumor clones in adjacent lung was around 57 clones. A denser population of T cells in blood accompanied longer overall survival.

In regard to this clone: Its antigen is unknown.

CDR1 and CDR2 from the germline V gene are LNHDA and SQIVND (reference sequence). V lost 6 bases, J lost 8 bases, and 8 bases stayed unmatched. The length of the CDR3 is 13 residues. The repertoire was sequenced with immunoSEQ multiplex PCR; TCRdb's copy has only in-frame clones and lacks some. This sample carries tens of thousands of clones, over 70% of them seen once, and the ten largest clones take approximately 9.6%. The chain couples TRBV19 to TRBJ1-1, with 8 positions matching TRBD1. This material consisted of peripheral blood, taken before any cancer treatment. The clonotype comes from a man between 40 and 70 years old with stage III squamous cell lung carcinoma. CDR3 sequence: CASSLRGLKEAFF. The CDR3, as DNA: TGTGCCAGTAGCCTCAGGGGGCTCAAAGAAGCTTTCTTT.